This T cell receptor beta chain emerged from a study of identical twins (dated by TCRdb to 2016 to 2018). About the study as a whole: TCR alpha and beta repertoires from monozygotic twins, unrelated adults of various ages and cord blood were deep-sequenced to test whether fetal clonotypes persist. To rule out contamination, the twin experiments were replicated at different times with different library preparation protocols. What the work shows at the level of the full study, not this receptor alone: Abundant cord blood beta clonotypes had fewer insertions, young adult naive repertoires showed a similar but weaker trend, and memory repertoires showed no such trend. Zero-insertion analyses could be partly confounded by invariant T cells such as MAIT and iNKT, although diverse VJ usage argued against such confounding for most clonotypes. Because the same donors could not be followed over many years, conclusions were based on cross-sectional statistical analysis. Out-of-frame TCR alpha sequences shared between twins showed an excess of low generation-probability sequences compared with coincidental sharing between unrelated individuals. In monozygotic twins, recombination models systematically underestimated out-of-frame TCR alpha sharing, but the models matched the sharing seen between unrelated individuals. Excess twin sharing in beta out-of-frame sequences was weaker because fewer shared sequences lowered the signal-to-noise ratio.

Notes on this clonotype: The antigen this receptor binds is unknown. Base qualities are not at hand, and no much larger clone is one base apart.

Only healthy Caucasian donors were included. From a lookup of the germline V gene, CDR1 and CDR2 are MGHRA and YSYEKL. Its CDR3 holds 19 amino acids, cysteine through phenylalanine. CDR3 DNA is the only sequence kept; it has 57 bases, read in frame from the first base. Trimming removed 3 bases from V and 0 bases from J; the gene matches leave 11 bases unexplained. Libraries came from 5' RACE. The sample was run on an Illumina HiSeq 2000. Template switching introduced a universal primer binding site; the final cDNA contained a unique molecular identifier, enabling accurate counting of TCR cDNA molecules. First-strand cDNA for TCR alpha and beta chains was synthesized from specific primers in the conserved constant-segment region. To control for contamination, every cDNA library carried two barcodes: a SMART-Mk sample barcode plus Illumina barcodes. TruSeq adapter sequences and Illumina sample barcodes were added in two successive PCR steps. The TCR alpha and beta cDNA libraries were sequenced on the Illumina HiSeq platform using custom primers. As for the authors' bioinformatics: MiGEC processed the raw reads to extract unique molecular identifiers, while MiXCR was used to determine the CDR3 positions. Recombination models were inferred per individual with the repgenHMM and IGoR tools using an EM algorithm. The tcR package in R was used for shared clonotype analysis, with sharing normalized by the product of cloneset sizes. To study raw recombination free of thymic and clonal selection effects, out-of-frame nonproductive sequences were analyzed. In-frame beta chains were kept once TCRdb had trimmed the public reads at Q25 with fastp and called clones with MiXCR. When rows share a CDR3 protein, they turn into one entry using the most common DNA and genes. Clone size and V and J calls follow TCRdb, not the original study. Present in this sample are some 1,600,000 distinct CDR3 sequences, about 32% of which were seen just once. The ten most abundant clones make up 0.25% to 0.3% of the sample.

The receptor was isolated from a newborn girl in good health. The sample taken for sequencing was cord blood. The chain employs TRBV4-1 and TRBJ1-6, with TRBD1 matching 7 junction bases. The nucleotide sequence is TGCGCCAGCAGCCACCCGGGACAGTTGACGAGCTCCTATAATTCACCCCTCCACTTT. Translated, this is CASSHPGQLTSSYNSPLHF.